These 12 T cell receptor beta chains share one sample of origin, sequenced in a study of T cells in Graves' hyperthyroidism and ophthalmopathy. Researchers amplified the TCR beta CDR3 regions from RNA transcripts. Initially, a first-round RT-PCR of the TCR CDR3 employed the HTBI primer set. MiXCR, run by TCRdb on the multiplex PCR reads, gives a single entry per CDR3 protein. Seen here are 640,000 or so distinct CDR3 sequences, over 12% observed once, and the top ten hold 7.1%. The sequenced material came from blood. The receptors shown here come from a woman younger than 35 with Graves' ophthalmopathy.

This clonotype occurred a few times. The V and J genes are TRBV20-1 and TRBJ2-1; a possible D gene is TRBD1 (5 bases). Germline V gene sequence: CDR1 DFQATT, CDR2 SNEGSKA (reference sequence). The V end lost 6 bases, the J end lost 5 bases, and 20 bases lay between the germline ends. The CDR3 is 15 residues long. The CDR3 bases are TGCAGTGCGAGAACCCCGACAGAGAAAGACAATGAGCAGTTCTTC. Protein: CSARTPTEKDNEQFF.

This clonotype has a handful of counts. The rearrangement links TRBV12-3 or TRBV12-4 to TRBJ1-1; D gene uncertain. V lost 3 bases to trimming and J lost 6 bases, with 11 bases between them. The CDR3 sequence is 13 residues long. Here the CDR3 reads CASSFGSRAEAFF. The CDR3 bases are TGTGCCAGCAGTTTTGGATCAAGGGCTGAAGCTTTCTTT.

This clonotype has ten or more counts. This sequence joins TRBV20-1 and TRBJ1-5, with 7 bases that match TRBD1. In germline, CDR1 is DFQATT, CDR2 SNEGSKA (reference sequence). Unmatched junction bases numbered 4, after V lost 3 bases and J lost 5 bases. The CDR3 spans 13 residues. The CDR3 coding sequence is TGCAGTGCTAGCAGGGGGGGCGATCAGCCCCAGCATTTT. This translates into CSASRGGDQPQHF.

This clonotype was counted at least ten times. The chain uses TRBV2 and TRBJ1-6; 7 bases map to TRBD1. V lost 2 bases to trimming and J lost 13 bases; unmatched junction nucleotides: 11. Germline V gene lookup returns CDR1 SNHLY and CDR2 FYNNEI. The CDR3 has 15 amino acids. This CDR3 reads CASSEYETGFRPLHF. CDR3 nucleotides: TGTGCCAGCAGTGAATACGAGACAGGGTTTAGGCCCCTCCACTTT.

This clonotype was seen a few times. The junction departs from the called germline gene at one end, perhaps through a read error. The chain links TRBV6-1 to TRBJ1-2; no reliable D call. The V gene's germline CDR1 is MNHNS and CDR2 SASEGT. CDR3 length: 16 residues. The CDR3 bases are TGTGCCAGCAGCGACCCCTTAAGACAAGCTAACTATGACTACACCTTC. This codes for CASSDPLRQANYDYTF.

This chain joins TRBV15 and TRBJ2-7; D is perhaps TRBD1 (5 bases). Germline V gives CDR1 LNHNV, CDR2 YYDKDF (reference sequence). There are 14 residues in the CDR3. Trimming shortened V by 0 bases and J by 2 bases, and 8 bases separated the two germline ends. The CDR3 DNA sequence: TGTGCCACCAGCAGAGATCAGGGTACCTACGAGCAGTACTTC. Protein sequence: CATSRDQGTYEQYF.

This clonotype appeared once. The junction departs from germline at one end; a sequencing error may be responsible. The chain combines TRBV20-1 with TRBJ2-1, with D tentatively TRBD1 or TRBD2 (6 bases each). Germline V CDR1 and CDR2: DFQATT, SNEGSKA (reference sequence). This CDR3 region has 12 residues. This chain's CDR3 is CSARGGDNEQLF. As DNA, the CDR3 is TGCAGTGCTAGAGGGGGGGACAATGAGCAGCTCTTC.

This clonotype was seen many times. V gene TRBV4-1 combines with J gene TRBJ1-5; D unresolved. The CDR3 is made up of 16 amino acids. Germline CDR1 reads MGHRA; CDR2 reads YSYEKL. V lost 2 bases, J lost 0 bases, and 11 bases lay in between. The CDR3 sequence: CASSQQWPYSNQPQHF. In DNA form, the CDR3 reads TGCGCCAGCAGCCAACAATGGCCTTATAGCAATCAGCCCCAGCATTTT.

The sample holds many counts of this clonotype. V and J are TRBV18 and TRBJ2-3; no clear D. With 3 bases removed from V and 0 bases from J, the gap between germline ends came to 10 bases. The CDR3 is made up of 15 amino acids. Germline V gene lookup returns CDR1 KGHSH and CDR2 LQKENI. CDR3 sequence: CASSPNSDSTDTQYF. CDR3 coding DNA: TGTGCCAGCTCACCCAACTCAGACAGCACAGATACGCAGTATTTT. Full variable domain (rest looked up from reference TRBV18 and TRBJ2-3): NAGVMQNPRHLVRRRGQEARLRCSPMKGHSHVYWYRQLPEEGLKFMVYLQKENIIDESGMPKERFSAEFPKEGPSILRIQQVVRGDSAAYFCASSPNSDSTDTQYFGPGTRLTVL.

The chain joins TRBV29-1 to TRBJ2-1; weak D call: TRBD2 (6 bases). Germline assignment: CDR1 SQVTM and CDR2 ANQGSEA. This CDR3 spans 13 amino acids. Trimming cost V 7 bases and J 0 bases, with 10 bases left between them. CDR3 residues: CSAAGSSYNEQFF. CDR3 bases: TGCAGCGCCGCCGGGAGCTCCTACAATGAGCAGTTCTTC.

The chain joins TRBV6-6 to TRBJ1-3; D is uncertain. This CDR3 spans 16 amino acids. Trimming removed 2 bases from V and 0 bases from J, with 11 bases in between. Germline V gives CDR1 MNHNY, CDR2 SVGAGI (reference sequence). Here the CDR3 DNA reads TGTGCCAGCAGTTACGGTGGGGTAAACTCTGGAAACACCATATATTTT. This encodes CASSYGGVNSGNTIYF.

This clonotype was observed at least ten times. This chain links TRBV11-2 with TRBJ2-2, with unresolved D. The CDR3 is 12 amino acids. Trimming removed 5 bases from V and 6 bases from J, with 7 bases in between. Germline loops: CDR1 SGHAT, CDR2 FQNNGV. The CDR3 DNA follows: TGTGCCAGCAGCCCCACGTCCGGGGAGCTGTTTTTT. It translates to CASSPTSGELFF. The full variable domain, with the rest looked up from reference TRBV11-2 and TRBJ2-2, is EAGVAQSPRYKIIEKRQSVAFWCNPISGHATLYWYQQILGQGPKLLIQFQNNGVVDDSQLPKDRFSAERLKGVDSTLKIQPAKLEDSAVYLCASSPTSGELFFGEGSRLTVL.